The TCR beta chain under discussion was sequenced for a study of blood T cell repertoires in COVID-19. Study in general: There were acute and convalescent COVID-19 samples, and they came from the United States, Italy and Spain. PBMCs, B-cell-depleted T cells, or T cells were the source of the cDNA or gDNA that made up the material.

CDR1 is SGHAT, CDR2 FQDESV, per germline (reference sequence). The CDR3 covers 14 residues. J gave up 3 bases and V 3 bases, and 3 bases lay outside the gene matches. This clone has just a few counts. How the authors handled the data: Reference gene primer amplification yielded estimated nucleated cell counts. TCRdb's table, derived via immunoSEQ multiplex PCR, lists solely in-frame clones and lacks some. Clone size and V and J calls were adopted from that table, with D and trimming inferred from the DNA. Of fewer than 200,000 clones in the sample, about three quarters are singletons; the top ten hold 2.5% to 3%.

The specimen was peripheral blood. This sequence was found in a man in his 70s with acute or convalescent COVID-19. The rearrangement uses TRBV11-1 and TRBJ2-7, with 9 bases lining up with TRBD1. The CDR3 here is CASSLTGGDYEQYF. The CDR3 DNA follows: TGTGCCAGCAGCTTGACAGGGGGGGACTACGAGCAGTACTTC.